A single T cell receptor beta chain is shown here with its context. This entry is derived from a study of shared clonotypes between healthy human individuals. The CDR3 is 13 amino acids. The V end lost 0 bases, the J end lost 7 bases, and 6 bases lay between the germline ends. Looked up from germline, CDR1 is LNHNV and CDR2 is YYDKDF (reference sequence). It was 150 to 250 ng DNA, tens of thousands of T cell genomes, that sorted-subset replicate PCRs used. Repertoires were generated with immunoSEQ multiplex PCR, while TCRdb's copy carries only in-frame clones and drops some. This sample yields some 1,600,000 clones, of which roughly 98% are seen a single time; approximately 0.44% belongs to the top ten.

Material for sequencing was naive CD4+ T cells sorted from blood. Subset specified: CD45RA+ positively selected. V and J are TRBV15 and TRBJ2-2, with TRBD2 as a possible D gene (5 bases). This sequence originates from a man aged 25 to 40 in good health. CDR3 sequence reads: CATSRDGSGELFF. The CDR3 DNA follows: TGTGCCACCAGCAGAGATGGGAGCGGGGAGCTGTTTTTT.